A selection of T cell receptor beta chains follows, all from one sample in a study of shared clonotypes between healthy human individuals. Profiled with immunoSEQ multiplex PCR; TCRdb holds only in-frame clones, not every one. The sample has some 2,400,000 clones, roughly 95% seen once. The sample was naive CD4+ T cells sorted from blood. The receptors here all came from a man aged 18-30 years in good health. Both conserved end residues are part of each CDR3. The D gene is left open where the match is weak. Clone size, where shown, is once, few, many, or a class for clones that have expanded.

CASSYLLDTQYF TGTGCCAGCAGTTACTTACTTGATACGCAGTATTTT TRBJ2-3 NA TRBV28 NA
CASKENSGANVLTF TGCGCCAGCAAAGAAAACTCTGGGGCCAACGTCCTGACTTTC TRBJ2-6 NA TRBV5-1 NA
CASSSYGGGTSTDTQYF TGTGCCAGCAGTTCCTATGGTGGCGGCACTAGCACAGATACGCAGTATTTT TRBJ2-3 NA TRBV28 NA
CSTEGTAGDNEQFF TGCAGCACCGAAGGGACAGCCGGAGACAATGAGCAGTTCTTC TRBJ2-1 NA TRBV29-1 TRBD1
CASSTGPGGPEAFF TGTGCCAGCAGTACGGGACCCGGTGGACCTGAAGCTTTCTTT TRBJ1-1 NA TRBV7-3 NA
CASSFIGGSYNEQFF TGTGCCAGCAGTTTCATAGGGGGCTCCTACAATGAGCAGTTCTTC TRBJ2-1 NA TRBV28 NA
CAILLNTGELFF TGTGCCATCCTACTGAACACCGGGGAGCTGTTTTTT TRBJ2-2 few TRBV28 NA
CASTEGTLGGEAFF TGTGCCAGCACTGAGGGAACCTTGGGCGGTGAAGCTTTCTTT TRBJ1-1 NA TRBV6-1 NA
CASSIDRAAPTTNEKLFF TGTGCCAGTAGTATAGATCGAGCAGCGCCGACCACTAATGAAAAACTGTTTTTT TRBJ1-4 NA TRBV19 NA
CASSLKARCTYEQYF TGTGCCAGCAGCTTAAAAGCCAGGTGTACCTACGAGCAGTACTTC TRBJ2-7 NA TRBV11-3 NA
CASSPVDRDDNEQFF TGCGCCAGCAGCCCAGTGGACAGGGACGACAATGAGCAGTTCTTC TRBJ2-1 NA TRBV4-1 TRBD1
CASSLGPSEQYF TGTGCCAGCAGCTTAGGGCCCAGCGAGCAGTACTTC TRBJ2-7 NA TRBV11-2 NA
CASSESGQGAYEQYF TGTGCCAGCAGTGAATCCGGACAGGGGGCATACGAGCAGTACTTC TRBJ2-7 NA TRBV2 TRBD1
CASSLADYEQYF TGCGCCAGCAGCTTGGCGGACTACGAGCAGTACTTC TRBJ2-7 once TRBV5-1 NA
CASSTRDFLGTEAFF TGTGCCAGCAGTACCCGGGACTTTCTGGGTACTGAAGCTTTCTTT TRBJ1-1 NA TRBV28 NA
CASSADVLATEQFF TGTGCCAGCAGCGCAGACGTTCTAGCGACCGAGCAGTTCTTC TRBJ2-1 once TRBV9 NA
CASSQVLAQGVLGGAEAFF TGCGCCAGCAGCCAAGTTCTCGCACAGGGGGTCCTAGGTGGGGCTGAAGCTTTCTTT TRBJ1-1 NA TRBV4-3 TRBD1
CASSPNTGGFTEAFF TGCGCCAGCAGCCCTAATACAGGGGGGTTTACTGAAGCTTTCTTT TRBJ1-1 NA TRBV5-1 TRBD1